This passage covers 20 T cell receptor beta chains from one sample sequenced in a study of CD8 T cells in ankylosing spondylitis. TCRdb processed the 5' RACE reads anew with MiXCR; each CDR3 protein has one entry. Seen here are more than 250,000 distinct CDR3 sequences, more than 9% observed once, and the top ten hold roughly 9.1%. Sequencing used blood, either unsorted or a sorted T cell fraction (not recorded which). The receptors shown here come from a female donor with ankylosing spondylitis or in good health (not recorded which).

This clonotype was recorded only once. This sequence joins TRBV7-6 and TRBJ2-2; D may match TRBD1 or TRBD2 (6 bases each). Germline V CDR1 and CDR2: SGHVS, FNYEAQ. The CDR3 sequence is 17 residues long. Trimming removed 5 bases from V and 3 bases from J, with 19 bases in between. The DNA for the CDR3 is TGTGCCAGCAGCACACGGGACTCCAACAGGGACACCGGGGAGCTGTTTTTT. Translated, it gives CASSTRDSNRDTGELFF.

The chain uses TRBV20-1 and TRBJ1-1; no reliable D call. CDR3 length equals 13 residues. The germline V and J ends were trimmed by 3 bases and 0 bases, with 8 bases remaining between them. CDR1 is DFQATT and CDR2 is SNEGSKA in the germline V gene (reference sequence). The CDR3 is CSARKRLNTEAFF. For the CDR3, the DNA is TGCAGTGCTAGGAAACGCTTGAACACTGAAGCTTTCTTT.

This clonotype was seen a handful of times. The junction differs from germline at one of its ends, possibly a read error. The CDR3 DNA is TGTGCCAGCAGCCAATTCTCAGGGGGCAATGGGCAGTTCTTC. This sequence encodes CASSQFSGGNGQFF. The chain couples TRBV14 to TRBJ2-1; 8 nucleotides agree with TRBD1. This CDR3 region has 14 residues. Germline CDR1 and CDR2: SGHDN and FVKESK.

This clonotype was recorded at least ten times. The gene calls are TRBV5-1 and TRBJ1-2; D unresolved. The CDR3 is 15 amino acids. Germline loops: CDR1 SGHRS, CDR2 YFSETQ. Trimming removed 2 bases from V and 6 bases from J, with 17 bases in between. The CDR3 loop reads CASSFRSEMGDGYTF. CDR3 nucleotides: TGCGCCAGCAGCTTTCGGTCGGAGATGGGAGATGGCTACACCTTC.

This clonotype came up many times. The rearrangement uses TRBV11-2 and TRBJ2-1, with 16 positions matching TRBD2. CDR1 is SGHAT, CDR2 FQNNGV, per germline. This CDR3 spans 18 amino acids. V lost 6 bases and J lost 6; bases outside the gene matches: 11. CDR3 amino acids: CASRHIGTSGGAGNEQFF. The CDR3 nucleotides read TGTGCCAGCAGACACATTGGGACTAGCGGGGGGGCGGGCAATGAGCAGTTCTTC. The entire variable domain, with the rest obtained from reference TRBV11-2 and TRBJ2-1, is as follows: EAGVAQSPRYKIIEKRQSVAFWCNPISGHATLYWYQQILGQGPKLLIQFQNNGVVDDSQLPKDRFSAERLKGVDSTLKIQPAKLEDSAVYLCASRHIGTSGGAGNEQFFGPGTRLTVL.

This clonotype was observed at least ten times. This rearrangement joins TRBV6-2 or TRBV6-3 to TRBJ2-7; D gene uncertain. The CDR3 is 13 amino acids. Germline lookup yields CDR1 MNHEY and CDR2 SVGEGT. Trimming took off 2 bases at V and 2 bases at J, with 7 bases between the two ends. The CDR3 DNA sequence: TGTGCCAGCAGTTACGGGCTTACCTACGAGCAGTACTTC. It yields the protein CASSYGLTYEQYF.

This clonotype was counted at least ten times. This chain links TRBV20-1 with TRBJ2-3, with 8 bases that match TRBD2. The CDR3 is 16 amino acids. J was trimmed by 2 bases and V by 5 bases; bases with no gene match: 12. CDR1 and CDR2 (germline): DFQATT, SNEGSKA (reference sequence). CDR3 in amino acids: CSAPRGLAGITDTQYF. CDR3 coding DNA: TGCAGTGCTCCGCGAGGACTAGCAGGAATCACAGATACGCAGTATTTT.

This clonotype appeared many times. This chain joins TRBV5-1 and TRBJ1-2; D gene uncertain. The V gene lost 7 bases and the J gene lost 1 base, with 8 bases spanning the gap. Germline V CDR1 and CDR2: SGHRS, YFSETQ. The CDR3 length is 12 residues. This chain's CDR3 is CASREDNYGYTF. The CDR3 DNA follows: TGCGCCAGCCGCGAGGATAACTATGGCTACACCTTC.

This clonotype was seen a handful of times. The genes are TRBV5-1 and TRBJ1-1, with TRBD1 matching 7 bases. The CDR3 spans 16 residues. V shed 0 bases, J shed 5 bases, and the junction held 10 bases outside the gene matches. Germline CDR1 reads SGHRS; CDR2 reads YFSETQ. The chain's CDR3 is CASSLGRGVTGTEAFF. CDR3 DNA sequence: TGCGCCAGCAGCTTGGGCCGTGGGGTGACAGGGACTGAAGCTTTCTTT.

This clonotype came up many times. A read error may produce the germline difference seen at one junction end. The chain recombines TRBV20-1 with TRBJ1-6; 7 bases are a match to TRBD1. From germline, CDR1 is DFQATT and CDR2 SNEGSKA (reference sequence). This CDR3 contains 15 residues. CDR3 region: CSAGEVRQGDSPLHF. The CDR3, as DNA: TGCAGTGCTGGAGAGGTGAGGCAGGGGGACTCACCCCTCCACTTT.

This clonotype came up many times. This chain connects TRBV7-2 to TRBJ1-2; D is unresolved. V was shortened by 5 bases and J by 3 bases, with 19 bases between the two germline ends. This CDR3 contains 16 residues. Germline-derived CDR1 and CDR2 are SGHTA and FQGNSA. CDR3 nucleotide sequence: TGTGCCAGCAGCGCGAGCCCCCTCGGTAGGGACTATGGCTACACCTTC. Translation: CASSASPLGRDYGYTF. The whole variable domain, remainder taken from reference TRBV7-2 and TRBJ1-2, is GAGVSQSPSNKVTEKGKDVELRCDPISGHTALYWYRQSLGQGLEFLIYFQGNSAPDKSGLPSDRFSAERTGGSVSTLTIQRTQQEDSAVYLCASSASPLGRDYGYTFGSGTRLTVV.

This clonotype was observed at least ten times. The chain joins TRBV7-2 to TRBJ2-2, with TRBD2 matching 11 bases. CDR1 SGHTA and CDR2 FQGNSA come from the germline V gene. The CDR3 is 15 residues long. The J segment lost 6 bases and the V segment lost 5 bases, leaving 5 bases of the junction unmatched. CDR3 protein: CASSPSSGRSGELFF. The DNA of the CDR3 is TGTGCCAGCAGCCCATCTAGCGGGAGGTCCGGGGAGCTGTTTTTT.

This clonotype showed up many times. The chain employs TRBV20-1 and TRBJ1-4; D is undetermined. The length of the CDR3 is 12 residues. V shed 6 bases and J shed 7 bases, with 12 bases lying between them. Germline assignment: CDR1 DFQATT and CDR2 SNEGSKA (reference sequence). The CDR3 loop is CSATDWREKLFF. CDR3 coding DNA: TGCAGTGCGACCGATTGGCGTGAAAAACTGTTTTTT.

This chain joins TRBV5-6 and TRBJ2-1; 10 nucleotides line up with TRBD2. Germline V gives CDR1 SGHDT, CDR2 YYEEEE. V trimming: 0 bases; J trimming: 7 bases; junction bases outside the gene matches: 7. This CDR3 has 16 residues. The CDR3 is CASSLVGSGRRNEQFF. CDR3 DNA: TGTGCCAGCAGCTTGGTAGGTAGCGGGAGGCGAAATGAGCAGTTCTTC.

This clonotype was seen ten or more times. V usage is TRBV12-3 or TRBV12-4 and J usage is TRBJ2-7; no firm D call. V lost 6 bases to trimming and J lost 1 base, with 10 bases between them. This CDR3 has 13 amino acids. The CDR3 nucleotides read TGTGCCAGCAGCCATACGGATTCCTACGAGCAGTACTTC. This sequence encodes CASSHTDSYEQYF.

V and J are TRBV6-5 and TRBJ2-1; 8 bases align to TRBD2. Trimming cost V 4 bases and J 3 bases; bases outside gene matches: 11. This CDR3 contains 17 residues. Germline lookup yields CDR1 MNHEY and CDR2 SVGAGI. The CDR3 DNA follows: TGTGCCAGCAGTTCCCATCGTGGGCGGGGGGTCTACAATGAGCAGTTCTTC. It translates to CASSSHRGRGVYNEQFF.

This clonotype showed up many times. CDR3 amino acids: CSVTGGGTDTQYF. Written as DNA, the CDR3 is TGCAGCGTGACAGGGGGAGGCACAGATACGCAGTATTTT. J is TRBJ2-3 and V is TRBV29-1; 9 bases are shared with TRBD1. The V and J ends lost 6 bases and 1 base, in that order; junction bases with no gene match: 2. The CDR3 contains 13 residues. CDR1 and CDR2 from the germline V gene are SQVTM and ANQGSEA.

This clonotype was detected ten times or more. The V call is TRBV6-1, the J call TRBJ1-6; 8 nucleotides agree with TRBD1. The J segment lost 9 bases and the V segment lost 5 bases, leaving 9 bases of the junction unmatched. This CDR3 spans 15 amino acids. Germline assignment: CDR1 MNHNS and CDR2 SASEGT. DNA for the CDR3: TGTGCCAGCAGTCCTAGAGGGACAGGCGGTTCACCCCTCCACTTT. This sequence encodes CASSPRGTGGSPLHF.

This clonotype was seen ten or more times. The rearrangement links TRBV29-1 to TRBJ2-7, with 9 bases lining up with TRBD1. V lost 0 bases to trimming and J lost 4 bases; unmatched junction nucleotides: 4. Germline CDR1 is SQVTM and CDR2 is ANQGSEA. The CDR3 is 14 residues long. The CDR3, as DNA: TGCAGCGTTGAAGATGTGGGACAGGGTTACGAGCAGTACTTC. Amino acid sequence: CSVEDVGQGYEQYF.

The genes are TRBV12-3 or TRBV12-4 and TRBJ2-5; no clear D gene. The length of the CDR3 is 15 residues. Trimming cost V 5 bases and J 2 bases, with 15 bases left between them. The CDR3 DNA is TGTGCCAGCAGTCTCTTAGGGCCCCGACAAGAGACCCAGTACTTC. As protein: CASSLLGPRQETQYF.